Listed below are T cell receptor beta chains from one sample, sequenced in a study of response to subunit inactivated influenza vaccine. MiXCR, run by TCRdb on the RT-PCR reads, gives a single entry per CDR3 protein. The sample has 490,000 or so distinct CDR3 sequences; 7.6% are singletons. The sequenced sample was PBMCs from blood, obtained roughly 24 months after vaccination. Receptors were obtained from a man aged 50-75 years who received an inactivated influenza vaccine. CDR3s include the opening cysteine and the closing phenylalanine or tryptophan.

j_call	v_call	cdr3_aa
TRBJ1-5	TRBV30	CAWSQDGNQPQHF
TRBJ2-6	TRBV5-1	CASSLAGSGANVLTF
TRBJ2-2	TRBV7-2	CASSILAGGTGELFF
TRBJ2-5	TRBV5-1	CASSLGKQETQYF
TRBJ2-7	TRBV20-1	CSARDKGRGQSYEQYF
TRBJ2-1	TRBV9	CASSTRDLTYNEQFF
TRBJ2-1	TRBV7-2	CASSIGGGGSFYNEQFF
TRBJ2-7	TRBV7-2	CASSQRQGIYEQYF
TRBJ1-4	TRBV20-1	CSARGGAANEKLFF
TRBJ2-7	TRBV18	CASSPGLSYEQYF
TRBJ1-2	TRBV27	CASSQSSATGYYF
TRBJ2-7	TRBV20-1	CSARPAAGGWNEQYF
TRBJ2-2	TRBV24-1	CATSEAGLQGTGELFF
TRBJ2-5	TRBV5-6	CASSLGTARPTQYF
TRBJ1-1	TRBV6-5	CASSYSRGGRTEAFF
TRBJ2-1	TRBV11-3	CASSKGSGTSYNEQFF
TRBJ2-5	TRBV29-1	CSVEDEDLKLETQYF
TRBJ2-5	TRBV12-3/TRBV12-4	CASTPSGGETQYF
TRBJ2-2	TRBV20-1	CSARDPQSNTGELFF
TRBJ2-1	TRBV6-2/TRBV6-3	CASSYPSGRGQRGNEQFF
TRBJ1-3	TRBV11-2	CASSSNLMGRDTIYF
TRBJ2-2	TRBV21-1	CASSLPESRANTGELFF
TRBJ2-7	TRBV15	CATSMLRNRGFDEQYF
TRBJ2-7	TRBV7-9	CASSFTGQWYEQYF
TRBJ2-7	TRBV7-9	CASSLVVQGAIEQYF
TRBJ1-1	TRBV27	CASKGASNTEAFF
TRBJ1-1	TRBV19	CASSLDPGTVNTEAFF
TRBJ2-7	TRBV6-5	CASSYSSFTISYEQYF
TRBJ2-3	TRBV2	CASSDAGLAGADTQYF
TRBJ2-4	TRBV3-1	CASSQAGRNIQYF
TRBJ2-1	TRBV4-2	CASSQVMTSGRPLNEQFF
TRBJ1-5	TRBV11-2	CASSTDLNQPQHF
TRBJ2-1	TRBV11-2	CASSSPQGRGLYNEQFF